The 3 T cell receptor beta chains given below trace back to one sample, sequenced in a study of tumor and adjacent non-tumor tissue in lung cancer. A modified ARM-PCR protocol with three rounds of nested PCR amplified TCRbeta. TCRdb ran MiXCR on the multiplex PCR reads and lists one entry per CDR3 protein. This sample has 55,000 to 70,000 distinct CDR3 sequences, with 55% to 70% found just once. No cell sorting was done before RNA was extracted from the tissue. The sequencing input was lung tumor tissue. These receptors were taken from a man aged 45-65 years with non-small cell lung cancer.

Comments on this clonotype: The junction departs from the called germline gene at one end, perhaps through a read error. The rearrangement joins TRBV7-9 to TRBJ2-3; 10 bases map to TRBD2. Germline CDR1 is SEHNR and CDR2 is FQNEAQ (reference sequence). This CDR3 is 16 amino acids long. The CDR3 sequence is CASSLVAGGQADTHYF. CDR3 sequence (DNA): TGTGCCAGCAGCTTAGTAGCGGGAGGCCAAGCAGATACGCACTATTTT.

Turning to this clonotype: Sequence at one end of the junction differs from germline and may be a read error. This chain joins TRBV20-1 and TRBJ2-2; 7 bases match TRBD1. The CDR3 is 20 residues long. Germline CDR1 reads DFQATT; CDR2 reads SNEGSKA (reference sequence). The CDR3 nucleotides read TGCAGTGCTAGAGATCCCCGGGACAGTCGATCCATCGCGAACACCCGGGAGCTGTTTTTT. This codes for CSARDPRDSRSIANTRELFF.

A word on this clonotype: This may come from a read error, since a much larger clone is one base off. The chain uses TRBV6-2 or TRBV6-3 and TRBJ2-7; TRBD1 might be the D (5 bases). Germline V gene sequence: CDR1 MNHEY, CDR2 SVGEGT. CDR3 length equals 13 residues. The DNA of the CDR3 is TGTGCCAGCAGTTGGACAACTTCCTACGAGCGGTACTTC. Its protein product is CASSWTTSYERYF.